Shown below are 19 T cell receptor beta chains from a single sample sequenced in a study of cytomegalovirus exposure and HLA in healthy donors. The PCR used 60 Vbeta and 13 Jbeta primers. Some clones are missing from TCRdb's copy, which holds only in-frame ones; the method was immunoSEQ multiplex PCR. The sample has 130,000 to 150,000 clones, roughly 78% seen once. Sequences were obtained from PBMCs. Source of these receptors: a man aged 35 to 55 in good health and CMV-seropositive.

The chain is built from TRBV19 and TRBJ2-5; 8 nucleotides align to TRBD1. The DNA end favors TRBJ2-7, so the J call may be wrong. Germline V gene data show CDR1 as LNHDA and CDR2 as SQIVND (reference sequence). The CDR3 is 14 amino acids. The CDR3 protein is CASRDRPNSYEQYF. CDR3 DNA sequence: TGTGCCAGCAGGGACAGGCCAAACTCCTACGAGCAGTACTTC.

The chain recombines TRBV9 with TRBJ2-3, with D possibly matching TRBD2 (6 bases). V was shortened by 0 bases and J by 4 bases, with 18 bases between the two germline ends. In germline, CDR1 is SGDLS, CDR2 YYNGEE. The length of the CDR3 is 17 residues. The CDR3 bases are TGTGCCAGCAGCGTAGCGGTGTCGGGAGTACAGGCAGATACGCAGTATTTT. It is translated as CASSVAVSGVQADTQYF.

Written as DNA, the CDR3 is TGTGCCAGCAGCTTAGCCAGGCAGCCCCAACTCCAGTACTTC. Residues: CASSLARQPQLQYF. V is TRBV11-2 and J is TRBJ2-4; D gene ambiguous. CDR3 length equals 14 residues. The V gene lost 1 base and the J gene lost 13 bases, with 17 bases spanning the gap. The germline V gene has CDR1 SGHAT and CDR2 FQNNGV.

The rearrangement joins TRBV5-1 to TRBJ2-2, with TRBD2 matching over 10 bases. The CDR3 runs 15 residues. Germline trimming cut 4 bases from V and 5 bases from J; bases unmatched to any gene: 5. Germline CDR1 is SGHRS and CDR2 is YFSETQ. DNA of the CDR3: TGCGCCAGCAGCGAGGGTAGCGGGAGGACCGGGGAGCTGTTTTTT. The encoded protein is CASSEGSGRTGELFF.

The CDR3 reads CASSYSRLAANTGELFF. For the CDR3, the DNA is TGTGCCAGCAGCTACTCCCGACTAGCGGCGAACACCGGGGAGCTGTTTTTT. The chain combines TRBV7-2 with TRBJ2-2; 9 nucleotides match TRBD2. After removal of 4 bases from V and 0 bases from J, the junction contained 6 bases not matched to a gene. The V gene's germline CDR1 is SGHTA and CDR2 FQGNSA. The CDR3 contains 17 residues.

In regard to this clone: Other DNA sequences in the same sample also yield this CDR3. The chain joins TRBV4-1 to TRBJ2-7; a weak D match, TRBD1 (6 bases). With 2 bases removed from V and 3 bases from J, the gap between germline ends came to 8 bases. Germline CDR1 and CDR2: MGHRA and YSYEKL. The CDR3 extends over 13 amino acids. The CDR3 here is CASSQTGLYEQYF. The CDR3 nucleotides read TGCGCCAGCAGCCAAACAGGGCTCTACGAGCAGTACTTC.

The chain recombines TRBV21-1 with TRBJ2-1; the listed D gene, TRBD2, was not tested against the DNA. TRBV21-1 constitutes a pseudogene. This CDR3 has 17 residues. The CDR3 region has the DNA TGTGCCAGCAGCAAAGTAGCGGGAGGGCTCCCTTACAATGAGCAGTTCTTC. Translated: CASSKVAGGLPYNEQFF.

V gene TRBV7-2 combines with J gene TRBJ1-2, with TRBD1 matching over 7 bases. V gave up 3 bases and J gave up 3 bases; unmatched junction bases: 4. The CDR3 is made up of 14 amino acids. Germline CDR1 SGHTA, CDR2 FQGNSA. Here the CDR3 reads CASSFDRDYYGYTF. The CDR3 nucleotides are TGTGCCAGCAGCTTTGACAGGGACTACTATGGCTACACCTTC.

The V call is TRBV9, the J call TRBJ2-5; TRBD2 aligns across 7 bases. The CDR3 has 16 amino acids. The V and J ends lost 4 bases and 5 bases, in that order; junction bases with no gene match: 14. Germline V gene sequence: CDR1 SGDLS, CDR2 YYNGEE. The DNA for the CDR3 is TGTGCCAGCAGCACAGGACTAGTTGTTTCGGCGGAGACCCAGTACTTC. It is translated as CASSTGLVVSAETQYF.

This chain joins TRBV11-2 and TRBJ1-4, with 10 positions matching TRBD1. The CDR3 is 16 amino acids. The junction had 12 bases not matched to a gene; V was cut back by 6 bases and J by 8 bases. From germline, CDR1 is SGHAT and CDR2 FQNNGV. The CDR3 sequence is CASRVTGTGAFEKLFF. Written as DNA, the CDR3 is TGTGCCAGCAGGGTCACCGGGACAGGGGCCTTCGAAAAACTGTTTTTT.

The chain is built from TRBV30 and TRBJ2-1, with D perhaps TRBD2 (5 bases). Trimming shortened V by 0 bases and J by 8 bases, and 14 bases separated the two germline ends. Germline V CDR1 and CDR2: GTSNPN, SVGIG (reference sequence). The CDR3 contains 14 residues. The CDR3 nucleotides are TGTGCCTGGAGTGTACGAGCGGACGGCGATGAGCAGTTCTTC. This codes for CAWSVRADGDEQFF.

Only a few counts were recorded for this clone. The rearrangement links TRBV10-1 to TRBJ2-4; the D gene is possibly TRBD2 (6 bases). The germline V gene has CDR1 WNHNN and CDR2 SYGVQD (reference sequence). Trimming stripped 3 bases from V and 3 bases from J, with 12 bases between. The CDR3 runs 15 residues. The CDR3 nucleotides read TGCGCCAGCAGTGAAGGAGGGAGTAGCAAAAACATTCAGTACTTC. It specifies CASSEGGSSKNIQYF.

The rearrangement joins TRBV29-1 to TRBJ2-7; TRBD2 matches at 11 bases. Trimming removed 6 bases from V and 5 bases from J; junction bases left unmatched: 9. Germline CDR1 SQVTM, CDR2 ANQGSEA. The length of the CDR3 is 14 residues. DNA of the CDR3: TGCAGCGTCGGACCTAGCGGGAGGCCGGACGAGCAGTACTTC. Protein sequence: CSVGPSGRPDEQYF.

The chain links TRBV7-9 to TRBJ2-7, with D perhaps matching TRBD2 (6 bases). Deletions cut 2 bases from V and 2 bases from J, with 16 bases between. The CDR3 runs to 16 residues. Germline-derived CDR1 and CDR2 are SEHNR and FQNEAQ (reference sequence). The CDR3 sequence: CASSLLLRDRTYEQYF. The CDR3 DNA reads TGTGCCAGCAGCTTACTCCTGCGGGACCGAACCTACGAGCAGTACTTC.

The gene calls are TRBV7-9 and TRBJ2-1; TRBD2 agrees at 14 bases. V lost 5 bases and J lost 9; bases outside the gene matches: 6. This CDR3 is 15 amino acids long. Germline CDR1 is SEHNR and CDR2 is FQNEAQ (reference sequence). CDR3 sequence reads: CASSAGTSGSIEQFF. The CDR3 DNA reads as TGTGCCAGCAGCGCCGGGACTAGCGGGAGTATTGAGCAGTTCTTC.

The V call is TRBV20-1, the J call TRBJ2-7; 7 bases are shared with TRBD1. Germline V gene data show CDR1 as DFQATT and CDR2 as SNEGSKA (reference sequence). The CDR3 runs to 11 residues. CDR3 sequence reads: CSQNRGYEQYF. The CDR3 DNA is TGCAGCCAAAACAGGGGCTACGAGCAGTACTTC.

This rearrangement joins TRBV27 to TRBJ1-1; D unresolved. Looked up from germline, CDR1 is MNHEY and CDR2 is SMNVEV (reference sequence). Trimming removed 7 bases from V and 1 base from J, with 16 bases in between. The length of the CDR3 is 15 residues. In DNA form, the CDR3 reads TGTGCCAGCAAATTCAATGTGATGCGGAACACTGAAGCTTTCTTT. Translating it yields CASKFNVMRNTEAFF.

The genes are TRBV11-2 and TRBJ1-2; the D is unclear. The CDR3 is made up of 11 amino acids. The V end was cut by 5 bases, the J end by 7 bases, with 8 bases between. Germline loops: CDR1 SGHAT, CDR2 FQNNGV. The CDR3 protein is CASSTGFGYTF. CDR3 bases: TGTGCCAGCAGCACGGGGTTTGGCTACACCTTC.

V and J are TRBV9 and TRBJ2-3, with D possibly matching TRBD1 (6 bases). Germline CDR1 reads SGDLS; CDR2 reads YYNGEE. The CDR3 runs 14 residues. V was cut by 3 bases and J by 4 bases, with 12 bases left in between. The CDR3 protein is CASSGQVEADTQYF. CDR3 nucleotides: TGTGCCAGCAGCGGACAGGTTGAGGCAGATACGCAGTATTTT.